This T cell receptor beta chain was sequenced in a study of blood T cell repertoires in COVID-19. Study at large: Sites in the United States, Italy and Spain provided acute and convalescent COVID-19 samples.

As processed by the authors: It was from reference gene primer amplification that nucleated cell counts were estimated. Libraries were prepared by immunoSEQ multiplex PCR; TCRdb keeps only in-frame clonotypes and omits some of them. Clone size and the V and J calls come from that table; the DNA yielded D and trimming. The sample has 70,000 to 90,000 clones; 78% are singletons. The CDR3 covers 15 residues. V was clipped by 5 bases and J by 1 base; unmatched bases: 8. Germline lookup yields CDR1 SGHTA and CDR2 FQGNSA. J is TRBJ2-7 and V is TRBV7-2, with 7 bases aligning to TRBD2. Sequenced material: peripheral blood. This sequence was found in a human donor in a cohort sampled during active COVID-19. The CDR3 coding sequence is TGTGCCAGCAGCCTAACCGGCGGGGGTTCCTACGAGCAGTACGTC. Its protein product is CASSLTGGGSYEQYV.